This T cell receptor (beta chain) emerged from a study of blood T cell dynamics during melanoma immunotherapy. About the research overall: Standard first-line treatment here was pembrolizumab or nivolumab plus ipilimumab in metastatic melanoma. General observations from the study: It remained unknown if the driving T cell clones were melanoma-specific.

Time point given: pre-treatment baseline. The assay was immunoSEQ multiplex PCR, and TCRdb's table has in-frame clones only and misses some. The sample carries roughly 13,000 clones, about 90% recorded once. As to this clone: Its antigen is undetermined. The junction departs from germline at one end; a sequencing error may be responsible.

CDR1 is SSHAT, CDR2 FNYEAQ, per germline (reference sequence). This CDR3 contains 15 residues. Material: effector memory CD8+ T cells from blood, obtained from a patient treated with checkpoint blockade. V usage is TRBV7-7 and J usage is TRBJ2-5, with 10 bases lining up with TRBD2. This clonotype was sampled from a human donor with melanoma. For the CDR3, the DNA is TGTGCTAGCAGCTTGGGACTAGCGAACGAAGAGACCCAGTACTTC. This sequence encodes CASSLGLANEETQYF.